The T cell receptor (beta chain) under discussion was sequenced for a study of T cells after somatic rescue of genetic block. Some clones are missing from TCRdb's copy, which holds only in-frame ones; the method was immunoSEQ multiplex PCR. The sample has tens of thousands of clones; about 90% are singletons. This TCR derives from a man aged 35-49 years. The sequenced sample was peripheral blood mononuclear cells (PBMCs).

In nucleotides, the CDR3 is TGTGCCATCAGAGGGACAGCTATCAATGAGCAGTTCTTC. Protein product: CAIRGTAINEQFF. This chain links TRBV10-3 with TRBJ2-1; TRBD1 agrees at 7 bases. This CDR3 spans 13 amino acids. Trimming at V came to 6 bases and at J to 6 bases, leaving 5 bases not matched to a gene. The V gene's germline CDR1 is ENHRY and CDR2 SYGVKD.